This T cell receptor beta chain was captured in a study of blood T cell repertoires in COVID-19. Study information: Collection of acute and convalescent COVID-19 samples took place in the United States, Italy and Spain. T cells, B-cell-depleted T cells, or PBMCs supplied cDNA or gDNA.

Germline lookup yields CDR1 SGHNT and CDR2 YYREEE (reference sequence). This CDR3 spans 16 amino acids. V was clipped by 0 bases and J by 10 bases; unmatched bases: 6. This clone appeared once. In the source study's methods: The authors estimated nucleated cell counts from reference gene primer amplification. This table comes from immunoSEQ multiplex PCR, and its TCRdb copy is limited to in-frame clones, with some not included. That table supplies the V and J calls and clone size; D and trimming were determined from the DNA. The sample has approximately 190,000 clones, 70% to 90% seen once; the top ten hold more than 4.5%.

The TCR was taken from a woman aged 70-85 years with active or convalescent COVID-19. The sequenced sample was peripheral blood. The V gene is TRBV5-4, the J gene TRBJ2-1; TRBD2 matches 14 bases. CDR3 DNA sequence: TGTGCCAGCAGCTTGGTCGGGACTAGCGGGAGTGGAGAGCAGTTCTTC. This encodes CASSLVGTSGSGEQFF.